The subject of this entry is one T cell receptor beta chain. This clonotype has more than one count but fewer than ten. Its antigen is currently not known. Base qualities are not at hand, and no much larger clone is one base apart. The library was generated by PCR. TCRdb names Illumina HiSeq 2500 as the instrument used. TCR libraries were prepared with molecular barcoding, using unique molecular identifiers to normalize TCRbeta repertoire quantification. TCRdb reran the public reads through fastp at Q25 and MiXCR, keeping productive beta chains. For every CDR3 protein sequence, its rows merge into one entry that carries the most common genes and DNA. Within this sample are around 500,000 distinct CDR3 sequences, with roughly 23% of them counted one time only. Jointly, the top ten make up roughly 14% of the sample. The sample's treatment or condition label is to be understood as: allogeneic hematopoietic cell transplantation with graft depleted of TCRalphabeta T cells and CD19 B cells. Transplant recipients were children who received TCRalphabeta/CD19-depleted allogeneic hematopoietic cell grafts.

The record originates from a study of T-cell reconstitution after alpha-beta-depleted transplantation in children (dated by TCRdb to about 2016). Looking at the study overall: Using TCR repertoire profiling, the study followed T-cell immune reconstitution in a quantitative way in children after TCRalphabeta/CD19-depleted allogeneic hematopoietic cell transplantation.

Study-wide conclusions, independent of this receptor: The apparently early recovery of alphabetaT-cell counts about two months after transplant reportedly depended on only several hundred rapidly expanded clones that came from non-depleted graft cells. In some patients, the high TCRbeta diversity seen at day 60 was put down to recipient T cells and intrathymic progenitors that had survived conditioning. The frequencies of hyperexpanded clones fell over the following months, and after one year, T-cell counts and TCRbeta diversity were mostly attributed to newly produced T cells.

Sequencing was performed on PBMCs, mostly from graft donor cells, taken 360 days after TCRalphabeta/CD19-depleted stem cell transplant. This clonotype originated in a boy less than two years old who had a stem cell transplant for acute myeloid leukemia, so the T cells may come from the graft donor.

The DNA is TGCAGTGCTAGAACCTTAGCGGGGATGAAAGAGACCCAGTACTTC. Its coded protein is CSARTLAGMKETQYF. The receptor chain draws on TRBV20-1 and TRBJ2-5, with TRBD2 matching 8 junction bases. CDR1 and CDR2 are read off the germline V gene (reference sequence) as DFQATT and SNEGSKA. V has 2 bases trimmed and J has 3 bases trimmed; junction bases matching no gene number 8. From the cysteine up to the phenylalanine, the CDR3 has a length of 15 residues. The CDR3 DNA has 45 bases and is translated from base 1.